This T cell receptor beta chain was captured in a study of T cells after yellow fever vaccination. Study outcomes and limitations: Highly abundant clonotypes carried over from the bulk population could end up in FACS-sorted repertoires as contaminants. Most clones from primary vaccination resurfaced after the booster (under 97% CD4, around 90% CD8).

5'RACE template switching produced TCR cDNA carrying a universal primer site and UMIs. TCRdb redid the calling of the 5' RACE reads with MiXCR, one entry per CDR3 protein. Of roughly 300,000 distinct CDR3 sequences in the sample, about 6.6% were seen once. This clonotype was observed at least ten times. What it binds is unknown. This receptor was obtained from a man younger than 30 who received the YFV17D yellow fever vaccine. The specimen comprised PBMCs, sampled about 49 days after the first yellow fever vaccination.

The CDR3 sequence: CATSRRGTPDVFF. CDR3 nucleotide sequence: TGTGCCACCAGCAGACGAGGAACGCCTGACGTTTTCTTT. The V gene is TRBV15, the J gene TRBJ1-1; D call uncertain. Trimming removed 2 bases from V and 13 bases from J, with 17 bases in between. This CDR3 is 13 amino acids long. The germline V gene has CDR1 LNHNV and CDR2 YYDKDF (reference sequence).